This record covers a single T cell receptor beta chain. These data come from a study of blood T cell repertoires in COVID-19. Study as a whole: Acute and convalescent COVID-19 specimens originated in the United States, Italy and Spain. Sources were T cells, B-cell-depleted T cells, or PBMCs; the material itself was cDNA or gDNA.

Per the original methods: Estimation of nucleated cell counts was performed using reference gene primer amplification. TCRdb's copy holds only in-frame clones and misses some; the assay was immunoSEQ multiplex PCR. V, J and clone size reflect that table, while D and trimming were determined from the DNA. Here the sample spans about 380,000 clones, around nine tenths being singletons. The V gene's germline CDR1 is SGHNT and CDR2 YYREEE (reference sequence). The CDR3 totals 15 residues. Trimming removed 4 bases from V and 3 bases from J, with 16 bases in between. V is TRBV5-4 and J is TRBJ1-1; D not certain. This sequence was found in a woman under 30 who had recovered from COVID-19. The sample taken for sequencing was PBMCs or T cells enriched from blood (not recorded which). The chain's CDR3 is CASSPSGSKDTEAFF. DNA for the CDR3: TGTGCCAGCAGCCCATCAGGTTCGAAGGACACTGAAGCTTTCTTT.